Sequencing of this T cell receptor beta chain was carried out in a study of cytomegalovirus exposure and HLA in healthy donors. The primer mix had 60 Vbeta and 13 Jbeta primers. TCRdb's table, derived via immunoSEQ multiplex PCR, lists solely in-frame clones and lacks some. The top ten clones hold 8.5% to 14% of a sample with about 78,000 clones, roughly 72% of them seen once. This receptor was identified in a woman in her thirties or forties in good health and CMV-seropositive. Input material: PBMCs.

Written as DNA, the CDR3 is TGTGCCAGCAGCTTAGCGGGGGCTCACAATGAGCAGTTCTTC. Its protein is CASSLAGAHNEQFF. V usage is TRBV7-9 and J usage is TRBJ2-1, with D possibly matching TRBD1 (6 bases). This CDR3 is 14 amino acids long. The germline V gene encodes CDR1 SEHNR and CDR2 FQNEAQ (reference sequence). V lost 0 bases to trimming and J lost 5 bases, with 8 bases between them.